This T cell receptor beta chain stems from a study of Ad26.COV2.S vaccination and SARS-CoV-2 variants. Study at large: The donor belonged to the COV1001 Ad26.COV2.S trial arm. General observations from the study: Post-vaccination spike-specific CD8+ and CD4+ T cell responses reportedly had substantial breadth. Vaccine and placebo recipients had comparable breadth of non-spike TCRs. The analyses of TCR breadth and depth may have understated the size of total T cell responses.

Germline trimming cut 4 bases from V and 8 bases from J; bases unmatched to any gene: 8. The CDR3 totals 15 residues. Germline loops: CDR1 SGHRS, CDR2 YFSETQ. This clone came up a few times. No antigen is known for it. Measured with immunoSEQ multiplex PCR; TCRdb has only the in-frame clones, and not every one. The data show around 350,000 clones, about 88% seen once. This sample's treatment: some 20 received Ad26.COV2.S at low or high dose, single or two shots; 5 received placebo; per-sample allocation not given. The study sampled participants on day 63 after the first vaccine or placebo injection. V and J are TRBV5-1 and TRBJ1-6; TRBD1 matches 8 bases. The material was peripheral blood, obtained in a trial of Ad26.COV2.S vaccine versus placebo. The clonotype was recovered from a person between 18 and 60 years old who received the Ad26.COV2.S COVID-19 vaccine or a placebo. The DNA for the CDR3 is TGCGCCAGCAGCCCTATCGGACAGGGCGATTCACCCCTCCACTTT. It encodes CASSPIGQGDSPLHF.